The next 3 T cell receptor beta chains were all read from a single sample in a study of regulatory T cells in long-lasting Graves disease. Library construction for TCR beta used iRepertoire HTBI primers and Arm-PCR of CDR3 regions. TCRdb re-called the multiplex PCR reads with MiXCR, one entry per CDR3 protein. The sample has hundreds of thousands of distinct CDR3 sequences, around 20% seen once. Time point: persistent/refractory GD, antithyroid drugs over 5 years with positive TRAb. PBMC-derived RNA was used for the TCR library. Sequencing used peripheral blood mononuclear cells (PBMCs), obtained when the disease was refractory, from a patient treated with antithyroid drugs. Receptors were obtained from a female donor with Graves disease.

Remarks on this clonotype: Given a much more abundant clone one base away, this may be a read error. The V gene is TRBV28, the J gene TRBJ2-2, with 10 positions matching TRBD1. Trimming at V came to 4 bases and at J to 3 bases, leaving 11 bases not matched to a gene. CDR1 and CDR2 from the germline V gene are MDHEN and SYDVKM. The CDR3 runs 18 residues. Here the CDR3 reads CASSSYAAGTGDTGELFF. CDR3 sequence (DNA): TGTGCCAGCAGTTCCTACGCCGCCGGGACAGGGGACACCGGGGAGCTGTTTTTT.

This sequence joins TRBV12-3 or TRBV12-4 and TRBJ2-1, with 11 positions matching TRBD1. V shed 2 bases and J 7 bases; nucleotides not matched to a gene: 7. The CDR3 is made up of 16 amino acids. Here the CDR3 DNA reads TGTGCCAGCAGTTTATACGGGACAGGGGGGAGAAATGAGCAGTTCTTC. As protein: CASSLYGTGGRNEQFF.

This clonotype was detected many times. This chain links TRBV11-2 with TRBJ2-5; D possibly corresponds to TRBD1 (5 bases). Germline values: CDR1 SGHAT, CDR2 FQNNGV. Trimming took off 1 base at V and 1 base at J, with 10 bases between the two ends. The CDR3 runs 15 residues. For the CDR3, the DNA is TGTGCCAGCAGCTTAGGACAGCGAAGCCAAGAGACCCAGTACTTC. Protein product: CASSLGQRSQETQYF. The variable domain in full, completed from reference TRBV11-2 and TRBJ2-5, reads EAGVAQSPRYKIIEKRQSVAFWCNPISGHATLYWYQQILGQGPKLLIQFQNNGVVDDSQLPKDRFSAERLKGVDSTLKIQPAKLEDSAVYLCASSLGQRSQETQYFGPGTRLLVL.